The 13 T cell receptor beta chains presented below share a single source sample, sequenced in a study of quantifying T cell responses using KT2 cells. In the study overall: Reverse transcription used primers in the TCR alpha and beta constant regions.

Each cDNA got a UMI-containing oligo ligated at its 3' end. An equimolar mix of RC1.1 and RC1.2 primed the beta chain across TRBC1 and TRBC2. Via MiXCR, TCRdb re-called the UMI-ligation and nested PCR reads, giving one row per CDR3 protein. The table records tens of thousands of distinct CDR3 sequences, more than 7% of them present only once. The sequencing sample was made of PBMCs spiked with cells of the T cell clone KT2. These receptors were collected from a human donor.

This clonotype was observed at least ten times. The chain links TRBV20-1 to TRBJ2-3; either TRBD1 or TRBD2 may supply D (5 bases each). This CDR3 has 18 amino acids. The V gene's germline CDR1 is DFQATT and CDR2 SNEGSKA (reference sequence). Trimming left V 3 bases short and J 0 bases short, with 22 bases between. The CDR3 coding sequence is TGCAGTGCTAGCTCTTGGTCCGGGGCTACCACTAGCACAGATACGCAGTATTTT. Translated: CSASSWSGATTSTDTQYF.

There are many counts of this clonotype. The genes are TRBV5-1 and TRBJ2-7; 7 nucleotides align to TRBD1. Germline V lookup: CDR1 SGHRS, CDR2 YFSETQ. The CDR3 is made up of 13 amino acids. Trimming cost V 0 bases and J 6 bases; bases outside gene matches: 3. The CDR3 nucleotides are TGCGCCAGCAGCTTGGGGGGACAGACCGAGCAGTACTTC. Protein: CASSLGGQTEQYF.

There are many counts of this clonotype. This chain links TRBV19 with TRBJ2-1; 8 nucleotides match TRBD2. Germline trimming cut 5 bases from V and 8 bases from J; bases unmatched to any gene: 14. Per germline, CDR1 LNHDA and CDR2 SQIVND (reference sequence). The CDR3 spans 16 residues. In DNA form, the CDR3 reads TGTGCCAGTAGTCCGGCGAGACTAGCGATTTCCGATGAGCAGTTCTTC. It translates to CASSPARLAISDEQFF.

In its sample, this clonotype was seen many times. The chain combines TRBV10-3 with TRBJ1-4; a weak D match, TRBD1 (5 bases). V was pared by 10 bases and J by 8 bases, with 17 bases between. CDR1 and CDR2 (germline): ENHRY, SYGVKD. The CDR3 is 13 residues long. CDR3 loop: CASRVREKEKLFF. The CDR3 nucleotides read TGTGCCAGTCGTGTCAGGGAGAAAGAAAAACTGTTTTTT.

Many counts were recorded for this clonotype. The V gene is TRBV6-4, the J gene TRBJ2-3; 9 bases line up with TRBD2. Trimming at V came to 5 bases and at J to 0 bases, leaving 6 bases not matched to a gene. CDR3 length: 16 residues. Per germline, CDR1 MRHNA and CDR2 SNTAGT. CDR3 DNA sequence: TGTGCCAGCAGTCCGGGACTAGCCCGTAGCACAGATACGCAGTATTTT. Its translation is CASSPGLARSTDTQYF.

This clonotype was observed many times. This chain joins TRBV18 and TRBJ1-4, with D possibly matching TRBD1 (5 bases). This CDR3 comprises 16 residues. The germline V gene encodes CDR1 KGHSH and CDR2 LQKENI. Trimming cost V 2 bases and J 7 bases, with 17 bases left between them. CDR3 DNA sequence: TGTGCCAGCTCACCAGGGACTCCTCCGGGGGTTGAAAAACTGTTTTTT. Translating gives CASSPGTPPGVEKLFF.

This clonotype was detected a few times. The chain combines TRBV9 with TRBJ2-5, with TRBD1 as a possible D gene (6 bases). In germline, CDR1 is SGDLS, CDR2 YYNGEE. CDR3 length: 14 residues. Deletions cut 0 bases from V and 10 bases from J, with 16 bases between. The CDR3 sequence: CASSVGQLQGIQYF. The CDR3 DNA reads TGTGCCAGCAGCGTAGGGCAGCTCCAGGGGATCCAGTACTTC.

This sequence joins TRBV9 and TRBJ2-1; D may correspond to TRBD1 or TRBD2 (5 bases each). CDR3 length: 14 residues. Trimming shortened V by 0 bases and J by 9 bases, and 13 bases separated the two germline ends. CDR1 SGDLS and CDR2 YYNGEE come from the germline V gene. In nucleotides, the CDR3 is TGTGCCAGCAGCGTAGTGGAGACTGGGGGTGAGCAGTTCTTC. Amino acids: CASSVVETGGEQFF.

This clonotype was seen a handful of times. The CDR3 bases are TGTGCCAGCAGTTACTCTGGGACAGTCAATTCACCCCTCCACTTT. Translated: CASSYSGTVNSPLHF. V gene TRBV6-6 combines with J gene TRBJ1-6; TRBD1 matches 7 bases. Trimming cost V 0 bases and J 7 bases; bases outside gene matches: 3. Germline-derived CDR1 and CDR2 are MNHNY and SVGAGI (reference sequence). The CDR3 is 15 amino acids.

Ten or more counts support this clonotype. The V gene is TRBV6-5, the J gene TRBJ2-3, with TRBD2 matching over 13 bases. The germline V gene has CDR1 MNHEY and CDR2 SVGAGI. The CDR3 runs 16 residues. J was trimmed by 5 bases and V by 6 bases; bases with no gene match: 8. CDR3 in DNA: TGTGCCAGCAGCACCCTGGGACTAGCGGGGCTAGATACGCAGTATTTT. It specifies CASSTLGLAGLDTQYF.

The gene calls are TRBV10-3 and TRBJ2-3; no clear D. Trimming left V 2 bases short and J 4 bases short, with 4 bases between. Germline V gene sequence: CDR1 ENHRY, CDR2 SYGVKD. This CDR3 contains 12 residues. In nucleotides, the CDR3 is TGTGCCATCAGTGAGGGTTCAGATACGCAGTATTTT. Residues: CAISEGSDTQYF.

This clonotype was observed at least ten times. The rearrangement links TRBV24-1 to TRBJ2-5; the match to TRBD2 covers 9 bases. The CDR3 totals 15 residues. The J segment lost 1 base and the V segment lost 4 bases, leaving 3 bases of the junction unmatched. Germline V lookup: CDR1 KGHDR, CDR2 SFDVKD. This CDR3 is CATSEAGGTQETQYF. In DNA form, the CDR3 reads TGTGCCACCAGTGAAGCGGGGGGAACCCAAGAGACCCAGTACTTC.

The chain recombines TRBV2 with TRBJ2-4; 9 positions match TRBD2. After removal of 3 bases from V and 3 bases from J, the junction contained 0 bases not matched to a gene. The length of the CDR3 is 14 residues. The V gene's germline CDR1 is SNHLY and CDR2 FYNNEI. CDR3: CASSETSGKNIQYF. For the CDR3, the DNA is TGTGCCAGCAGTGAGACTAGCGGCAAAAACATTCAGTACTTC.